Presented here are 9 T cell receptor beta chains from one specimen sequenced in a study. TCRdb redid the calling of the RT-PCR reads with MiXCR, one entry per CDR3 protein. The sample has fewer than 800,000 distinct CDR3 sequences; 12% to 15% are singletons. Material: memory CD4+ T cells from blood. The receptors were sampled from a female donor in good health, serving as a healthy control.

The V call is TRBV25-1, the J call TRBJ2-4; D unclear. Germline V gene sequence: CDR1 MGHDK, CDR2 SYGVNS. V lost 5 bases and J lost 8, with 10 bases in between. CDR3 length: 12 amino acids. The CDR3 spells CASSSIRDIQYF. The DNA for the CDR3 is TGTGCCAGCAGTTCTATAAGGGACATTCAGTACTTC.

In its sample, this clonotype was seen a few times. The CDR3 region has the DNA TGTGCCAGCAGCCAAGACCCGGGACCGCGGACCGGGGAGCTGTTTTTT. Translated, it gives CASSQDPGPRTGELFF. V gene TRBV4-2 combines with J gene TRBJ2-2, with D perhaps given as TRBD1 or TRBD2 (5 bases each). The CDR3 length is 16 residues. Germline V gives CDR1 LGHNA, CDR2 YNFKEQ. V was shortened by 0 bases and J by 5 bases, with 13 bases between the two germline ends.

The CDR3 nucleotides are TGTGCCACCAGCAGAGATCGGAATGAGCAGTTCTTC. This translates into CATSRDRNEQFF. The chain is built from TRBV15 and TRBJ2-1, with D hard to call. CDR1 and CDR2 (germline): LNHNV, YYDKDF (reference sequence). The CDR3 contains 12 residues. Between the trimmed V and J ends, which lost 0 bases and 7 bases, there was a span of 4 bases. The variable domain in full, completed from reference TRBV15 and TRBJ2-1, reads DAMVIQNPRYQVTQFGKPVTLSCSQTLNHNVMYWYQQKSSQAPKLLFHYYDKDFNNEADTPDNFQSRRPNTSFCFLDIRSPGLGDTAMYLCATSRDRNEQFFGPGTRLTVL.

Comments on this clonotype: Being one base from a much bigger clone, this may be a read error. The chain links TRBV18 to TRBJ2-7; 8 positions match TRBD2. The CDR3 is 13 residues long. CDR1 and CDR2 from the germline V gene are KGHSH and LQKENI. The chain's CDR3 is CASSTSGSYGQYF. Here the CDR3 DNA reads TGTGCCAGCTCAACTAGCGGCTCCTACGGGCAGTACTTC.

There are a few counts of this clonotype. V is TRBV4-3 and J is TRBJ1-2; unclear D gene. The CDR3 totals 14 residues. CDR1 is LGHNA, CDR2 YSLEER, per germline. V gave up 0 bases and J gave up 5 bases, with 10 bases separating them. In DNA form, the CDR3 reads TGCGCCAGCAGCCAAGATAGTAGGGATTATGGCTACACCTTC. This encodes CASSQDSRDYGYTF.

The chain employs TRBV10-3 and TRBJ2-5; the D gene could be TRBD1 or TRBD2 (7 bases each). Per germline, CDR1 ENHRY and CDR2 SYGVKD. The V end was cut by 8 bases, the J end by 2 bases, with 12 bases between. The CDR3 sequence is 13 residues long. The chain's CDR3 is CAIQGGGQETQYF. The DNA for the CDR3 is TGTGCCATCCAGGGGGGGGGGCAAGAGACCCAGTACTTC.

This rearrangement joins TRBV5-4 to TRBJ2-7, with 7 bases lining up with TRBD2. CDR1 is SGHNT and CDR2 is YYREEE in the germline V gene (reference sequence). The V gene end was trimmed by 4 bases and the J gene end by 7 bases; junction bases not matched to a gene: 11. This CDR3 is built from 14 residues. The CDR3 DNA follows: TGTGCCAGCAGCCCCGGGACTAATTGGGGGGAGCAGTACTTC. This translates into CASSPGTNWGEQYF.

This clonotype appeared a few times. V is TRBV18 and J is TRBJ2-6; no clear D gene. The V end was cut by 0 bases, the J end by 0 bases, with 6 bases between. This CDR3 has 16 residues. Germline assignment: CDR1 KGHSH and CDR2 LQKENI. Here the CDR3 DNA reads TGTGCCAGCTCACCACCGCCCCGCTCTGGGGCCAACGTCCTGACTTTC. It specifies CASSPPPRSGANVLTF.

Many counts were recorded for this clonotype. The chain has TRBV12-3 or TRBV12-4 and TRBJ1-4; 9 nucleotides agree with TRBD1. V lost 6 bases, J lost 10 bases, and 9 bases stayed unmatched. The CDR3 is 14 residues long. In DNA form, the CDR3 reads TGTGCCAGCAGCCAGACAGGGGGGAGTGGAAAACTGTTTTTT. Its translation: CASSQTGGSGKLFF.